The sequence of this TCR beta chain was determined in a study of cytomegalovirus exposure and HLA in healthy donors. Study-wide results and limits: V- and J-gene trimming in TCR beta was tied to a missense DCLRE1C variant by an analysis performed later. Cytomegalovirus-associated TCR beta chains were listed, numbering 150 to 200. The sole available immune exposure information was CMV serostatus.

This clone was seen more than once but under ten times. Its specificity is unknown. Researchers ran the PCR with 60 Vbeta and 13 Jbeta primers. The method was immunoSEQ multiplex PCR; TCRdb's version includes in-frame clones alone and lacks a portion of them. The profile shows about 210,000 clones, almost 80% of them singletons. This CDR3 spans 17 amino acids. The J segment lost 0 bases and the V segment lost 2 bases, leaving 3 bases of the junction unmatched. CDR1 is MGHDK, CDR2 SYGVNS, per germline. The receptor was derived from a male donor in good health and CMV-seronegative. The chain is built from TRBV25-1 and TRBJ1-4, with TRBD1 matching 10 bases. Sequencing was performed on PBMCs. The CDR3 DNA reads TGTGCCAGCAGTGAAGTGACAGGGGGCTCAACTAATGAAAAACTGTTTTTT. Its protein is CASSEVTGGSTNEKLFF.